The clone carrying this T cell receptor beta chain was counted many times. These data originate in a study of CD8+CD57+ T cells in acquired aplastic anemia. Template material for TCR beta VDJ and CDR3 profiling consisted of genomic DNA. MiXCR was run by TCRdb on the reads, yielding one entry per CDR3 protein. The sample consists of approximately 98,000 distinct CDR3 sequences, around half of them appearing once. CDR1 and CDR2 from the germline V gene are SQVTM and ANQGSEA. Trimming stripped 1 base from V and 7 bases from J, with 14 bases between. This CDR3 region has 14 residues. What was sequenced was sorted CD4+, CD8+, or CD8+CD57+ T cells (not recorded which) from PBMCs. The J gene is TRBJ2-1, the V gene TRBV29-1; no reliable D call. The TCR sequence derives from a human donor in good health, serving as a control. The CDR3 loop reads CSVEGGNKANEQFF. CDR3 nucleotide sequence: TGCAGCGTTGAAGGAGGAAATAAAGCTAATGAGCAGTTCTTC.